This T cell receptor beta chain was identified during a study of human T cells and chemical hapten exposure. Study-wide results and caveats: With regard to DPC sensitization, TCRs above 1 in 1000 frequency did not change.

This CDR3 region has 14 residues. Germline V lookup: CDR1 SGHNT, CDR2 YYREEE (reference sequence). V was trimmed by 4 bases and J by 5 bases, leaving 12 bases between them. TCRdb re-called the RACE reads with MiXCR, one entry per CDR3 protein. The sample contains 150,000 to 200,000 distinct CDR3 sequences, just under 30% of which appear only once. The time point here: pre-sensitization, week 0. Treatment in this sample: therapeutic diphenylcyclopropenone sensitization with weekly scalp DPC. This clonotype was seen many times. The antigen is not known. The sample in question was whole blood, obtained in connection with sensitization to the hapten diphenylcyclopropenone (DPC). This clonotype originated in a woman aged 30 to 39 with alopecia areata. Some clones in this sample may be carry-over from other donors' samples. J is TRBJ1-4 and V is TRBV5-4; D perhaps matches TRBD1 (5 bases). Written as DNA, the CDR3 is TGTGCCAGCAGCCTGGGGCGGGGGAATGAAAAACTGTTTTTT. It is translated as CASSLGRGNEKLFF.